These 10 T cell receptor beta chains originate from one sample sequenced in a study of cytomegalovirus exposure and HLA in healthy donors. Use of 60 Vbeta and 13 Jbeta primers characterized the PCR. The repertoire was sequenced with immunoSEQ multiplex PCR; TCRdb's copy has only in-frame clones and lacks some. The sample lists about 110,000 clones, 70% to 80% seen once, with under 1.5% in the top ten. Specimen: PBMCs. Every receptor here comes from a man aged 35-49 years in good health and CMV-seronegative.

The J gene is TRBJ2-7, the V gene TRBV19, with 9 bases that match TRBD2. From germline, CDR1 is LNHDA and CDR2 SQIVND (reference sequence). This CDR3 is built from 15 residues. V lost 3 bases and J lost 4; bases outside the gene matches: 7. The CDR3 DNA follows: TGTGCCAGTAGTATTAGTCTAGCGGGATGGTACGAGCAGTACTTC. Its translation: CASSISLAGWYEQYF.

V is TRBV4-3 and J is TRBJ1-1, with unresolved D. The CDR3 length is 12 residues. From germline, CDR1 is LGHNA and CDR2 YSLEER. V was cut by 4 bases and J by 5 bases, with 8 bases left in between. The CDR3 nucleotides read TGCGCCAGCAGCCTCTCGGGAACTGAAGCTTTCTTT. Its translation: CASSLSGTEAFF.

This chain uses TRBV27 with TRBJ2-1; weak D call: TRBD2 (6 bases). Germline V lookup: CDR1 MNHEY, CDR2 SMNVEV (reference sequence). The V end was cut by 4 bases, the J end by 0 bases, with 10 bases between. The CDR3 is 15 amino acids. For the CDR3, the DNA is TGTGCCAGCAGTTGGGACTCAAGCTCCTACAATGAGCAGTTCTTC. Amino acid sequence: CASSWDSSSYNEQFF.

CDR3 in DNA: TGTGCCAGCAGCGCAGGGAGGGAGCAGTACTTC. It encodes CASSAGREQYF. The chain carries TRBV6-1 and TRBJ2-7; the D gene is possibly TRBD2 (6 bases). The CDR3 totals 11 residues. Between the trimmed V and J ends, which lost 6 bases and 7 bases, there was a span of 10 bases. Germline CDR1 is MNHNS and CDR2 is SASEGT.

This clone was counted a single time. V is TRBV7-8 and J is TRBJ2-5; no definite D call. The last part of the DNA fits TRBJ2-7 better; the J call may be wrong. The V gene's germline CDR1 is SGHVS and CDR2 FQNEAQ. CDR3 length: 14 residues. CDR3 in amino acids: CASSLTSPTTEQYF. In DNA, the CDR3 is TGTGCCAGCAGCTTAACCTCCCCCACTACCGAGCAGTACTTC.

Here the CDR3 reads CSVREGAAGPLEQYF. CDR3 DNA: TGCAGCGTCCGAGAAGGGGCAGCGGGGCCTCTCGAGCAGTACTTC. V is TRBV29-1 and J is TRBJ2-7; 7 nucleotides line up with TRBD2. Germline V gene sequence: CDR1 SQVTM, CDR2 ANQGSEA. The CDR3 length is 15 residues. Germline trimming cut 6 bases from V and 6 bases from J; bases unmatched to any gene: 17.

The CDR3 sequence: CAWTAQGGQPQHF. As DNA, the CDR3 is TGTGCCTGGACAGCGCAGGGAGGACAGCCCCAGCATTTT. The gene calls are TRBV30 and TRBJ1-5, with D maybe TRBD1 (5 bases). Looked up from germline, CDR1 is GTSNPN and CDR2 is SVGIG (reference sequence). The CDR3 loop spans 13 amino acids. Trimming removed 4 bases at V and 7 bases at J, with 14 bases between.

This clone was seen only a few times. The V gene is TRBV19, the J gene TRBJ2-7; 8 bases are a match to TRBD2. In germline, CDR1 is LNHDA, CDR2 SQIVND (reference sequence). The ends lost 3 bases at V and 7 bases at J; junction bases unmatched: 17. CDR3 length: 17 amino acids. CDR3: CASSMTRVREVPREQYF. The DNA for the CDR3 is TGTGCCAGTAGTATGACCCGAGTGCGGGAGGTCCCCCGGGAGCAGTACTTC.

The genes are TRBV7-2 and TRBJ2-7, with 9 bases identical to TRBD1. With 3 bases clipped from V and 4 bases from J, the junction kept 1 base outside the gene matches. This CDR3 is built from 13 residues. Germline V gene sequence: CDR1 SGHTA, CDR2 FQGNSA. CDR3 loop: CASSFDRGYEQYF. Here the CDR3 DNA reads TGTGCCAGCAGCTTCGACAGGGGGTACGAGCAGTACTTC.

The CDR3 DNA reads as TGTGCCAGCAGCCTCGGGACAGCTAACTATGGCTACACCTTC. This sequence encodes CASSLGTANYGYTF. The chain carries TRBV5-4 and TRBJ1-2; TRBD1 agrees at 7 bases. V gave up 4 bases and J gave up 0 bases; unmatched junction bases: 3. CDR1 SGHNT and CDR2 YYREEE come from the germline V gene (reference sequence). The CDR3 sequence is 14 residues long.